Below are 15 T cell receptor beta chains sequenced from a single sample in a study of blood T cells in healthy people across ages. Sample-barcoded 5' priming and a J-beta primer mix drove a second PCR of roughly 7 to 11 cycles. Each CDR3 protein gets one entry after TCRdb re-called the 5' RACE reads with MiXCR. Found here are about 830,000 distinct CDR3 sequences, less than 80% of them singletons; the top ten hold 25% to 35%. The sample was blood. The receptor source for this set is a man aged 25 to 40 in good health.

This chain joins TRBV3-1 and TRBJ2-4; D unclear. V dropped 0 bases and J dropped 13 bases, with 16 bases sitting between them. The length of the CDR3 is 14 residues. Germline V gene data show CDR1 as LGHDT and CDR2 as YNNKEL (reference sequence). CDR3 in amino acids: CASSQDPSYNEQYF. The DNA for the CDR3 is TGTGCCAGCAGCCAAGATCCCAGCTACAATGAGCAGTACTTC.

This chain uses TRBV6-6 with TRBJ2-1, with 10 bases aligning to TRBD1. The CDR3 sequence is 16 residues long. The V gene's germline CDR1 is MNHNY and CDR2 SVGAGI (reference sequence). V trimming: 6 bases; J trimming: 7 bases; junction bases outside the gene matches: 12. The chain's CDR3 is CASSYRGQGSWNEQFF. CDR3 bases: TGTGCCAGCAGCTACCGGGGACAGGGGAGTTGGAATGAGCAGTTCTTC.

This clonotype was recorded once. The chain couples TRBV9 to TRBJ2-3; 11 nucleotides align to TRBD2. The germline gives CDR1 SGDLS, CDR2 YYNGEE. CDR3 length equals 16 residues. V was clipped by 2 bases and J by 4 bases; unmatched bases: 6. DNA for the CDR3: TGTGCCAGCAGCGTCGGGACTAGCGGAACTCCAGATACGCAGTATTTT. This codes for CASSVGTSGTPDTQYF. Drawing the rest from reference TRBV9 and TRBJ2-3, the complete variable domain is DSGVTQTPKHLITATGQRVTLRCSPRSGDLSVYWYQQSLDQGLQFLIQYYNGEERAKGNILERFSAQQFPDLHSELNLSSLELGDSALYFCASSVGTSGTPDTQYFGPGTRLTVL.

This clonotype was observed a few times. This chain links TRBV3-1 with TRBJ2-4; 10 bases map to TRBD2. In germline, CDR1 is LGHDT, CDR2 YNNKEL (reference sequence). CDR3 length equals 17 residues. V lost 3 bases, J lost 0 bases, and 5 bases stayed unmatched. In DNA, the CDR3 is TGTGCCAGCAGCCAGGCTAGCGGGGGCCCAGCCAAAAACATTCAGTACTTC. Protein: CASSQASGGPAKNIQYF.

This clonotype showed up many times. This rearrangement joins TRBV5-1 to TRBJ2-5; the match to TRBD2 covers 15 bases. The ends lost 4 bases at V and 0 bases at J; junction bases unmatched: 10. The CDR3 is 19 residues long. In germline, CDR1 is SGHRS, CDR2 YFSETQ. The CDR3 region has the DNA TGCGCCAGCAGCCGCTCCGGGACTAGCGGGGGGCGGTACCAAGAGACCCAGTACTTC. It codes for CASSRSGTSGGRYQETQYF. Full variable domain (remainder filled in from reference TRBV5-1 and TRBJ2-5): KAGVTQTPRYLIKTRGQQVTLSCSPISGHRSVSWYQQTPGQGLQFLFEYFSETQRNKGNFPGRFSGRQFSNSRSEMNVSTLELGDSALYLCASSRSGTSGGRYQETQYFGPGTRLLVL.

This chain joins TRBV4-3 and TRBJ2-7; 9 bases map to TRBD2. CDR1 is LGHNA, CDR2 YSLEER, per germline. Trimming cost V 3 bases and J 7 bases; bases outside gene matches: 13. This CDR3 contains 16 residues. CDR3 bases: TGCGCCAGCAGCCAGATAGAGCGAGCGGGGGGAAGTGAGCAGTACTTC. Protein: CASSQIERAGGSEQYF.

On this clonotype: At one end the junction does not follow the germline gene, possibly because of a read error. CDR3 protein: CASSFPPGRAYF. In DNA, the CDR3 is TGTGCCAGCAGCTTTCCCCCGGGACGTGCGTACTTC. The rearrangement links TRBV11-2 to TRBJ2-1; the D call may be TRBD1 or TRBD2 (5 bases each). The CDR3 extends over 12 amino acids. CDR1 is SGHAT and CDR2 is FQNNGV in the germline V gene.

The chain couples TRBV7-3 to TRBJ2-5, with 12 bases fitting TRBD2. The CDR3 consists of 18 residues. CDR1 SGHTA and CDR2 FQGTGA come from the germline V gene. V lost 5 bases, J lost 4 bases, and 14 bases stayed unmatched. The CDR3 DNA sequence: TGTGCCAGCAGCCAGGTGGCTAGCGGGGGGGCCATCTCAGAGACCCAGTACTTC. Protein sequence: CASSQVASGGAISETQYF.

The chain combines TRBV9 with TRBJ2-5; D possibly corresponds to TRBD1 (5 bases). V lost 0 bases to trimming and J lost 1 base, with 10 bases between them. Germline CDR1 SGDLS, CDR2 YYNGEE. CDR3 length: 15 residues. The CDR3 region is CASSVAPGFQETQYF. CDR3 coding DNA: TGTGCCAGCAGCGTAGCCCCAGGGTTCCAAGAGACCCAGTACTTC. Complete variable domain (other parts from reference TRBV9 and TRBJ2-5): DSGVTQTPKHLITATGQRVTLRCSPRSGDLSVYWYQQSLDQGLQFLIQYYNGEERAKGNILERFSAQQFPDLHSELNLSSLELGDSALYFCASSVAPGFQETQYFGPGTRLLVL.

This chain joins TRBV2 and TRBJ1-6, with no clear D. Trimming pared 6 bases from V and 14 bases from J, leaving 20 bases between. Per germline, CDR1 SNHLY and CDR2 FYNNEI. The length of the CDR3 is 14 residues. CDR3 nucleotide sequence: TGTGCCAGCAGCCCGGGCTTCCGAGGCGACTCCCTCCACTTT. Residues: CASSPGFRGDSLHF.

The genes are TRBV2 and TRBJ2-1, with 9 positions matching TRBD1. The trim removed 8 bases at V and 3 bases at J, leaving 5 bases unmatched. This CDR3 contains 14 residues. Per the germline V gene, CDR1 is SNHLY and CDR2 is FYNNEI. CDR3 in DNA: TGTGCCAGCTACCCGGGACAGGGCTACAATGAGCAGTTCTTC. Translating gives CASYPGQGYNEQFF. The full variable domain, with the rest looked up from reference TRBV2 and TRBJ2-1, is EPEVTQTPSHQVTQMGQEVILRCVPISNHLYFYWYRQILGQKVEFLVSFYNNEISEKSEIFDDQFSVERPDGSNFTLKIRSTKLEDSAMYFCASYPGQGYNEQFFGPGTRLTVL.

V usage is TRBV2 and J usage is TRBJ1-1; maybe TRBD1 (5 bases). From germline, CDR1 is SNHLY and CDR2 FYNNEI. V shed 9 bases and J shed 3 bases, with 14 bases lying between them. The length of the CDR3 is 13 residues. CDR3 residues: CASLRGDDTEAFF. The CDR3 region has the DNA TGTGCCAGTTTACGGGGGGATGACACTGAAGCTTTCTTT.

The chain couples TRBV20-1 to TRBJ2-7, with D maybe TRBD2 (5 bases). There are 12 residues in the CDR3. Germline V gives CDR1 DFQATT, CDR2 SNEGSKA (reference sequence). The V end was cut by 2 bases, the J end by 7 bases, with 12 bases between. The CDR3 loop is CSARPPGWEQYF. As DNA, the CDR3 is TGCAGTGCTAGACCCCCGGGGTGGGAGCAGTACTTC.

The chain carries TRBV6-5 and TRBJ1-2; D call uncertain. The V end was cut by 0 bases, the J end by 7 bases, with 9 bases between. The CDR3 runs to 13 residues. Germline V gene lookup returns CDR1 MNHEY and CDR2 SVGAGI. In DNA, the CDR3 is TGTGCCAGCAGTTACTCTGGTAGTGGTGGCTACACCTTC. Protein sequence: CASSYSGSGGYTF.

J is TRBJ2-7 and V is TRBV29-1; D could derive from TRBD1 or TRBD2 (5 bases each). Germline V gene data show CDR1 as SQVTM and CDR2 as ANQGSEA. The CDR3 has 14 residues. Trimming removed 6 bases from V and 2 bases from J, with 17 bases in between. Here the CDR3 reads CSVLLRDRAYEQYF. The CDR3 DNA is TGCAGCGTCCTCCTCAGGGACCGAGCCTACGAGCAGTACTTC.